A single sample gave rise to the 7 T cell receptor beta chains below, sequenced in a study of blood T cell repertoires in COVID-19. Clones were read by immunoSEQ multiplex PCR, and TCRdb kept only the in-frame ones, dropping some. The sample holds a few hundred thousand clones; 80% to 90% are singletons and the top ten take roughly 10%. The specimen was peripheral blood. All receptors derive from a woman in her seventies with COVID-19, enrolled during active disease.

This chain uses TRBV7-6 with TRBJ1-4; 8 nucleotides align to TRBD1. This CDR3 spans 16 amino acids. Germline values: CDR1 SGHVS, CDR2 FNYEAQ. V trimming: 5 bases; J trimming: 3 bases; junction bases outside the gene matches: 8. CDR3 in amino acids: CASSPADRGANEKLFF. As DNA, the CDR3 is TGTGCCAGCAGCCCTGCTGACAGGGGTGCTAATGAAAAACTGTTTTTT.

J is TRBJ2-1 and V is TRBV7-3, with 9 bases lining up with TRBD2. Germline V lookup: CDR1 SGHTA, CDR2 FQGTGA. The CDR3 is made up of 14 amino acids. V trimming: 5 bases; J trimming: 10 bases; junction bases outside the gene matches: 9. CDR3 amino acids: CASSTTGTSWEQFF. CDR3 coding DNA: TGTGCCAGCAGCACTACCGGGACTAGCTGGGAGCAGTTCTTC.

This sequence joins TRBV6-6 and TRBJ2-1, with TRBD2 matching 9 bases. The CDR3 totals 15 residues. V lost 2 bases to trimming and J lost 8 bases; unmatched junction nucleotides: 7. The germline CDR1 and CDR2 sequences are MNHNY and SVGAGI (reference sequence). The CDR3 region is CASSYAIAGVDEQFF. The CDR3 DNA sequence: TGTGCCAGCAGTTACGCCATAGCGGGAGTGGATGAGCAGTTCTTC.

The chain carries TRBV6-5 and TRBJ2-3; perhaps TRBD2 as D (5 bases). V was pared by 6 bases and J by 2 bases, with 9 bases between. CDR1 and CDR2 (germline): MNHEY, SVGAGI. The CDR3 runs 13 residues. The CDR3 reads CASRRDFTDTQYF. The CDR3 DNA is TGTGCCAGCAGGAGGGATTTCACAGATACGCAGTATTTT.

The chain's CDR3 is CASSQLPVGEQYF. CDR3 DNA: TGTGCCAGCAGCCAACTACCCGTCGGGGAGCAGTACTTC. The V and J genes are TRBV3-1 (or the pseudogene TRBV3-2) and TRBJ2-7, with unresolved D. Germline CDR1 reads LGHDT; CDR2 reads YNNKEL (reference sequence). The length of the CDR3 is 13 residues. Deletions cut 2 bases from V and 7 bases from J, with 12 bases between.

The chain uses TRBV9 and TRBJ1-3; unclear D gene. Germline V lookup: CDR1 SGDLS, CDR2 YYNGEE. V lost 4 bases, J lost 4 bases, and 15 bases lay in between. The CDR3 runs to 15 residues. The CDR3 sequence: CASSPKSPGGNTIYF. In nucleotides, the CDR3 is TGTGCCAGCAGCCCAAAAAGTCCGGGGGGAAACACCATATATTTT.

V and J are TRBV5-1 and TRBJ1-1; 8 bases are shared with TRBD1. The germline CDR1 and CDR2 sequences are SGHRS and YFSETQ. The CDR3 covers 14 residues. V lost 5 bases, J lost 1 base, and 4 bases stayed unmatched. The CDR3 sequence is CASRLDRGNTEAFF. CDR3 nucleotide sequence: TGCGCCAGCAGACTTGACAGGGGGAACACTGAAGCTTTCTTT.